This T cell receptor (beta chain) was found in a study of response to subunit inactivated influenza vaccine. Whole-study findings and limits: Researchers suggested that each seasonal influenza vaccination recruits few new T cells.

From the RT-PCR reads, TCRdb called clonotypes with MiXCR, one entry per CDR3 protein. This table has 500,000 to 600,000 distinct CDR3 sequences, around 15% appearing once. After removal of 6 bases from V and 2 bases from J, the junction contained 8 bases not matched to a gene. Germline V lookup: CDR1 MDHEN, CDR2 SYDVKM. There are 17 residues in the CDR3. As for this clonotype: The target antigen is unknown.

V gene TRBV28 combines with J gene TRBJ2-2; 11 bases match TRBD2. The sample was PBMCs from blood, taken 11 to 12 days after vaccination. The clonotype originates from a man aged 45-65 years who received an inactivated influenza vaccine. For the CDR3, the DNA is TGTGCCAGCAGCGTTATAGCGGGAGGGTTTAACACCGGGGAGCTGTTTTTT. Its translation is CASSVIAGGFNTGELFF.